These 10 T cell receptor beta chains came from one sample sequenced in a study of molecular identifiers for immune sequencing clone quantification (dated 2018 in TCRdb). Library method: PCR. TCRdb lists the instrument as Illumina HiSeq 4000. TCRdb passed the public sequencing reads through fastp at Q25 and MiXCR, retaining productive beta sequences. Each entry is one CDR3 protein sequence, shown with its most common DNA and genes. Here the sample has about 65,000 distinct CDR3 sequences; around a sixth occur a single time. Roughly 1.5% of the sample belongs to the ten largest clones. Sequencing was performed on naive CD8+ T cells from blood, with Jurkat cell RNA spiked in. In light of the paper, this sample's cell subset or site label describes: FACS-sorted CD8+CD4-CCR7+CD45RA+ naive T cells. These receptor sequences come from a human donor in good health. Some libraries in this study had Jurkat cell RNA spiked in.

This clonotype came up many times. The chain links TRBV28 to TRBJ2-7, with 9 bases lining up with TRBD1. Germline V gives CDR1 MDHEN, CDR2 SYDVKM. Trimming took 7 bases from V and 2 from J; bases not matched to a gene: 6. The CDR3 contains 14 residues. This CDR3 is CASTFRDRAYEQYF. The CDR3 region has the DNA TGTGCCAGCACCTTTCGGGACAGGGCCTACGAGCAGTACTTC.

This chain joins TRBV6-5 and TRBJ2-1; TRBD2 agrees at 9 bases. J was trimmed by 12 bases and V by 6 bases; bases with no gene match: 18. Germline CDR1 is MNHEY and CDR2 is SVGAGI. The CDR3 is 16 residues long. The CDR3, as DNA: TGTGCCAGCAGCCCTTTTAGGGCGGGAGGGTTCTATGGGCAGTTCTTC. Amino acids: CASSPFRAGGFYGQFF.

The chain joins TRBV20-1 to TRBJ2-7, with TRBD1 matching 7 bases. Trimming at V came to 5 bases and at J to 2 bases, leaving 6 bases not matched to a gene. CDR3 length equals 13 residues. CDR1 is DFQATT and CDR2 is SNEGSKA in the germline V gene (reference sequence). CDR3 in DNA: TGCAGTGCTTGGACAGGACTGGCCTACGAGCAGTACTTC. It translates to CSAWTGLAYEQYF.

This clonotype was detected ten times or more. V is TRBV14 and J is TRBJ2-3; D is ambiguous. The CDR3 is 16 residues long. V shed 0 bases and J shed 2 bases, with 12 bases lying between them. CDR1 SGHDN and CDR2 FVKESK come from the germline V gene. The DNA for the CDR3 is TGTGCCAGCAGCCAAGAACAGATCAGTCACACAGATACGCAGTATTTT. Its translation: CASSQEQISHTDTQYF.

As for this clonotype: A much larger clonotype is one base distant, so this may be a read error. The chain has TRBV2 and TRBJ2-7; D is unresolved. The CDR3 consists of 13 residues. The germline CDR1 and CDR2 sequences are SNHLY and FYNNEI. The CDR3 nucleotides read TGTGCCGGCAGTGATTACCGTAACTACGAGCAGTACTTC. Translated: CAGSDYRNYEQYF. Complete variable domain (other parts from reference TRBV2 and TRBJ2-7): EPEVTQTPSHQVTQMGQEVILRCVPISNHLYFYWYRQILGQKVEFLVSFYNNEISEKSEIFDDQFSVERPDGSNFTLKIRSTKLEDSAMYFCAGSDYRNYEQYFGPGTRLTVT.

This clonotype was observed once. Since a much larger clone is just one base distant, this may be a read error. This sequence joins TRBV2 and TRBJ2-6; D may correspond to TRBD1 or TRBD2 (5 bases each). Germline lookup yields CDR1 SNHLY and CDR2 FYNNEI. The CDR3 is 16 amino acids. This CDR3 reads CASSEAARAGANVLAF. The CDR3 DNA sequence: TGTGCCAGCAGTGAAGCAGCGCGGGCTGGGGCCAACGTCCTGGCTTTC.

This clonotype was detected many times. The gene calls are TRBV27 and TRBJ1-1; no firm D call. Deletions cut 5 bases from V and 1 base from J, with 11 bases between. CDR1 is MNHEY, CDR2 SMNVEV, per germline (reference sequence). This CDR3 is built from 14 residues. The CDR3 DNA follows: TGTGCCAGCAGTCTCGCAGGTCAGAACACTGAAGCTTTCTTT. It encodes CASSLAGQNTEAFF.

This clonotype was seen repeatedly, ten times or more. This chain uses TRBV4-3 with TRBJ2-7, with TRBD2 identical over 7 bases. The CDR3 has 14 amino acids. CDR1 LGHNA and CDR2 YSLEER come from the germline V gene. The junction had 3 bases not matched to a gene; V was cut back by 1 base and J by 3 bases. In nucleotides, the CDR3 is TGCGCCAGCAGCCAAGGACTAGCTTTCTACGAGCAGTACTTC. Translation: CASSQGLAFYEQYF.

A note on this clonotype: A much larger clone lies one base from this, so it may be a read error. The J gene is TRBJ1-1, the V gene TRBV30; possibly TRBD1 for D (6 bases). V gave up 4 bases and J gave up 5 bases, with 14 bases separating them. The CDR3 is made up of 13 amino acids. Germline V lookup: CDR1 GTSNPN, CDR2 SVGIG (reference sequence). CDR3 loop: CAWIRQEATEAFF. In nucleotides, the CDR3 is TGTGCCTGGATAAGACAGGAGGCAACTGAAGCTTTCTTT.

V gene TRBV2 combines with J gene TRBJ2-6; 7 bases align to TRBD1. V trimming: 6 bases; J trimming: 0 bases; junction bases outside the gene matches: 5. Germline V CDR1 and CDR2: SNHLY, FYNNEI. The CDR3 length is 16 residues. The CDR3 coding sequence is TGTGCCAGCAGATGGGACAGCTACTCTGGGGCCAACGTCCTGACTTTC. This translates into CASRWDSYSGANVLTF. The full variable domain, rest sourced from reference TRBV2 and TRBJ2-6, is EPEVTQTPSHQVTQMGQEVILRCVPISNHLYFYWYRQILGQKVEFLVSFYNNEISEKSEIFDDQFSVERPDGSNFTLKIRSTKLEDSAMYFCASRWDSYSGANVLTFGAGSRLTVL.